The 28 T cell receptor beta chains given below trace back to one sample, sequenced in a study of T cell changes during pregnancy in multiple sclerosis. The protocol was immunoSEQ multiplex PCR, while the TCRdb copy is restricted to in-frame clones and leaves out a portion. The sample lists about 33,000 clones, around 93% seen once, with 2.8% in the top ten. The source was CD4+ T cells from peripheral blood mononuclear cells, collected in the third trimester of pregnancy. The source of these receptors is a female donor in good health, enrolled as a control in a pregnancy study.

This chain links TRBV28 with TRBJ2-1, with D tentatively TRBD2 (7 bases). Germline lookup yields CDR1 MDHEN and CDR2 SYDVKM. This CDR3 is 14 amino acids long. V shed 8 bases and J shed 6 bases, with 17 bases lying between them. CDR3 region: CASGGGQSLNEQFF. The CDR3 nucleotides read TGTGCCAGCGGGGGGGGGCAATCCCTCAATGAGCAGTTCTTC. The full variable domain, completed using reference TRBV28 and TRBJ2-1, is DVKVTQSSRYLVKRTGEKVFLECVQDMDHENMFWYRQDPGLGLRLIYFSYDVKMKEKGDIPEGYSVSREKKERFSLILESASTNQTSMYLCASGGGQSLNEQFFGPGTRLTVL.

The CDR3 sequence: CASSATGGAGRETQYF. In DNA, the CDR3 is TGTGCCAGCAGCGCGACAGGGGGCGCGGGGCGGGAGACCCAGTACTTC. The chain carries TRBV9 and TRBJ2-5; 10 nucleotides agree with TRBD1. CDR3 length equals 16 residues. The trim removed 3 bases at V and 5 bases at J, leaving 10 bases unmatched. Germline CDR1 reads SGDLS; CDR2 reads YYNGEE.

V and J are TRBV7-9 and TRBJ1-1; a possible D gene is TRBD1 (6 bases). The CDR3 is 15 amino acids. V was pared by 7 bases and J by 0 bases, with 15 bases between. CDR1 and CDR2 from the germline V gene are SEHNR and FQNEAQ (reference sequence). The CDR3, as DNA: TGTGCCAGCAAATCAGGGGTAGGGGTGAACACTGAAGCTTTCTTT. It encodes CASKSGVGVNTEAFF.

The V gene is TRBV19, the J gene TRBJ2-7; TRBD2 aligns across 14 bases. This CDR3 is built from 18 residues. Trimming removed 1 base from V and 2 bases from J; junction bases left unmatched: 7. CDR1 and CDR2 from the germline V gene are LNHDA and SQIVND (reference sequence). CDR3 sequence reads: CASSIGLAGGPLAYEQYF. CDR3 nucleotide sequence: TGTGCCAGTAGTATAGGACTAGCGGGAGGGCCCTTGGCCTACGAGCAGTACTTC.

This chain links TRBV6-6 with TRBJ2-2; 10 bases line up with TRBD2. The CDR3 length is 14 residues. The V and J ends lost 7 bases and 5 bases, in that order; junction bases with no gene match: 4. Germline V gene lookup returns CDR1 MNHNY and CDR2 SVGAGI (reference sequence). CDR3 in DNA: TGTGCCAGCAATTTAGCGGGGGGAACCGGGGAGCTGTTTTTT. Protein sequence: CASNLAGGTGELFF.

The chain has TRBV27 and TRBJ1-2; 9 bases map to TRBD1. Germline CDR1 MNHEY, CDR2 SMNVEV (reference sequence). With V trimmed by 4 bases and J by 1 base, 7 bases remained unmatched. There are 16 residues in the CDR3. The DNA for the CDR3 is TGTGCCAGCAGTTCCTCCGACAGGGGGGTTAACTATGGCTACACCTTC. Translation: CASSSSDRGVNYGYTF.

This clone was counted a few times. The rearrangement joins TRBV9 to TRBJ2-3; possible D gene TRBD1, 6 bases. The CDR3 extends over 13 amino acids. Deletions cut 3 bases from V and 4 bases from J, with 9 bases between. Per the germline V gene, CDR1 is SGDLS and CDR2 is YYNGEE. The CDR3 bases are TGTGCCAGCAGCGATGGGGGCGCAGATACGCAGTATTTT. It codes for CASSDGGADTQYF.

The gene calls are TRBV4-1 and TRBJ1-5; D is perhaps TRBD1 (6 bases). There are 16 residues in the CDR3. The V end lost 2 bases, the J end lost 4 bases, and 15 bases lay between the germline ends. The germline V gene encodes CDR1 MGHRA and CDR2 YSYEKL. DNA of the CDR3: TGCGCCAGCAGCCAAACGGCGGTCAGGGGTAATCAGCCCCAGCATTTT. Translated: CASSQTAVRGNQPQHF.

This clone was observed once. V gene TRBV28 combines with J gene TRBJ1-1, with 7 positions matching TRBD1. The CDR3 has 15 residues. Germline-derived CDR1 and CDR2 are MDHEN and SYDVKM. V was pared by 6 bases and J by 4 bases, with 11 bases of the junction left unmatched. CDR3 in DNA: TGTGCCAGCAGACCCGGGACAGTCCTTATCACTGAAGCTTTCTTT. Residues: CASRPGTVLITEAFF.

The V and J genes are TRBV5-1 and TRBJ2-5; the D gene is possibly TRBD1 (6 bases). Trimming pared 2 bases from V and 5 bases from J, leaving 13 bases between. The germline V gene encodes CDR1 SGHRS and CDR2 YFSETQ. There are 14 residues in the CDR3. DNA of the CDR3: TGCGCCAGCAGCTTACAGGGTGTGGCGGAGACCCAGTACTTC. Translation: CASSLQGVAETQYF.

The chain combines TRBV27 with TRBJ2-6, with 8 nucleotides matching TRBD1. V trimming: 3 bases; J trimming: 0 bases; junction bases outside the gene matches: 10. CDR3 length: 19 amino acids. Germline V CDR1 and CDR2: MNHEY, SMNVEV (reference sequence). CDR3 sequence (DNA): TGTGCCAGCAGTTTGGGGCAGACAGGGGCCCTCTCTGGGGCCAACGTCCTGACTTTC. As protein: CASSLGQTGALSGANVLTF. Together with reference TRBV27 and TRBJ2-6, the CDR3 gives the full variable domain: EAQVTQNPRYLITVTGKKLTVTCSQNMNHEYMSWYRQDPGLGLRQIYYSMNVEVTDKGDVPEGYKVSRKEKRNFPLILESPSPNQTSLYFCASSLGQTGALSGANVLTFGAGSRLTVL.

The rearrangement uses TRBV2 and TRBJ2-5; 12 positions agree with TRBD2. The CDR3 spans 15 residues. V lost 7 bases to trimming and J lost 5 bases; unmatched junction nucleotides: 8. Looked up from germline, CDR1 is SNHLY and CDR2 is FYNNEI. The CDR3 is CASKGLAGGQETQYF. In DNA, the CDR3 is TGTGCCAGCAAGGGGCTAGCGGGGGGGCAGGAGACCCAGTACTTC.

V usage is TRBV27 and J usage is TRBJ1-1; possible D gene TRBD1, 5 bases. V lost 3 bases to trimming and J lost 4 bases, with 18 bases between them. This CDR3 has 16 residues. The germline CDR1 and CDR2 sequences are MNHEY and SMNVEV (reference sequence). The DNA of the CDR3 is TGTGCCAGCAGTTTCTACAACATAGGGGTTGGCACTGAAGCTTTCTTT. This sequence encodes CASSFYNIGVGTEAFF.

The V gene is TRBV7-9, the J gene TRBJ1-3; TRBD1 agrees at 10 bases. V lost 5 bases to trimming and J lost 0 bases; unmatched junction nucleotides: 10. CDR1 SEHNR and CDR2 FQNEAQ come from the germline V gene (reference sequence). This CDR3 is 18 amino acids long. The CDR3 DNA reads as TGTGCCAGCAGCCCACGGGACAGGGGCCAATTCTCTGGAAACACCATATATTTT. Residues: CASSPRDRGQFSGNTIYF.

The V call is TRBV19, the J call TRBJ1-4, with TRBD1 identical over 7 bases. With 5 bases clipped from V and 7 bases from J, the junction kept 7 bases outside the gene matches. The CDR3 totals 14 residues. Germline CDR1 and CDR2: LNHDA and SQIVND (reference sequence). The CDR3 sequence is CASSLWTGGEKLFF. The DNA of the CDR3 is TGTGCCAGTAGTCTATGGACAGGAGGTGAAAAACTGTTTTTT.

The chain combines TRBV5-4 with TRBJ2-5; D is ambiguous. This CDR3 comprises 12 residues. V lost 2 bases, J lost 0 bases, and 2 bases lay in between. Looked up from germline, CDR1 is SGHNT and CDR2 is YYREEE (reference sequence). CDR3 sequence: CASSFNQETQYF. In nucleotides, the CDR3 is TGTGCCAGCAGCTTTAACCAAGAGACCCAGTACTTC.

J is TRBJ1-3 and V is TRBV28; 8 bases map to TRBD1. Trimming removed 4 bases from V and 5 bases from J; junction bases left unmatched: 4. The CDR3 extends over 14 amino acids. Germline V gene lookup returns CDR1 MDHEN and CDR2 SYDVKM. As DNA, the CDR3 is TGTGCCAGCAGTTCGGCAGGGGGCCGAAACACCATATATTTT. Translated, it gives CASSSAGGRNTIYF.

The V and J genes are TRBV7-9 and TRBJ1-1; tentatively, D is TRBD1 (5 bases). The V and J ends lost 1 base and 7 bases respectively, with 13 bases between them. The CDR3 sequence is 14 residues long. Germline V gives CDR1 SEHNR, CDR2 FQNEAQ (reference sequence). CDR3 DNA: TGTGCCAGCAGCTTAGGACAGCTAAGGGGTGAAGCTTTCTTT. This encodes CASSLGQLRGEAFF.

CDR3 sequence: CASSLFTLRGSPLHF. DNA for the CDR3: TGTGCCAGCAGTTTATTTACCCTGAGGGGGTCACCCCTCCACTTT. This chain connects TRBV28 to TRBJ1-6; D is perhaps TRBD1 (6 bases). CDR1 MDHEN and CDR2 SYDVKM come from the germline V gene. The CDR3 has 15 residues. The ends were cut back, 1 base at V and 10 bases at J, with 14 bases in the middle.

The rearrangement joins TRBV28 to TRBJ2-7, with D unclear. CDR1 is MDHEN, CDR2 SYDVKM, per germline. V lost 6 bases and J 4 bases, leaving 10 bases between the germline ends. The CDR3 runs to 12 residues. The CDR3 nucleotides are TGTGCCAGCAGCCTGACACCGTACGAGCAGTACTTC. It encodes CASSLTPYEQYF.

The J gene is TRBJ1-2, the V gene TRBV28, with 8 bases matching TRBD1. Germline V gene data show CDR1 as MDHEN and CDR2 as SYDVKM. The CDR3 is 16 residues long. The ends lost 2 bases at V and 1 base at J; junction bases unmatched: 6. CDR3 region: CASSLGGDRINYGYTF. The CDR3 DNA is TGTGCCAGCAGTTTAGGTGGGGACAGGATTAACTATGGCTACACCTTC.

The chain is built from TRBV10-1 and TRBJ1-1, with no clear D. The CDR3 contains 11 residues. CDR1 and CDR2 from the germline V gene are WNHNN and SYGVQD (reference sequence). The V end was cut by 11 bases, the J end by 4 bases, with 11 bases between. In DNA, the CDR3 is TGCGCCCTCCGGTGGAGCACTGAAGCTTTCTTT. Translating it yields CALRWSTEAFF.

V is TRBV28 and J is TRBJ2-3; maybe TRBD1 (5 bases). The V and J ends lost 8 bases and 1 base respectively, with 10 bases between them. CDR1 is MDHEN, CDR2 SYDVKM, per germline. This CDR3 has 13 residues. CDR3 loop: CASGARGTDTQYF. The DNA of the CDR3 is TGTGCCAGCGGGGCGAGAGGCACAGATACGCAGTATTTT.

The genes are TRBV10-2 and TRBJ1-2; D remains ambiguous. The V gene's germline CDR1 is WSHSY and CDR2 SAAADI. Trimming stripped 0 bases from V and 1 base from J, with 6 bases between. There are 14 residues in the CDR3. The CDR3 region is CASSESSVNYGYTF. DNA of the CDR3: TGCGCCAGCAGTGAGTCGTCAGTTAACTATGGCTACACCTTC.

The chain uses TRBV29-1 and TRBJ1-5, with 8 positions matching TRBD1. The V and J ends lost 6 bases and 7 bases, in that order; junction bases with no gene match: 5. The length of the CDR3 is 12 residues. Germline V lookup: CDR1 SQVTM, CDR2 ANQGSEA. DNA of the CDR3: TGCAGCGTGGGGACAGGCGGGCAGCCCCAGCATTTT. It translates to CSVGTGGQPQHF.

The CDR3 is CASSPGDSRNSPLHF. CDR3 sequence (DNA): TGTGCCAGCAGCCCCGGGGACTCGAGGAATTCACCCCTCCACTTT. V is TRBV28 and J is TRBJ1-6, with D possibly being TRBD1 (5 bases). The germline V gene encodes CDR1 MDHEN and CDR2 SYDVKM. The V gene lost 6 bases and the J gene lost 7 bases, with 16 bases spanning the gap. The CDR3 runs to 15 residues.

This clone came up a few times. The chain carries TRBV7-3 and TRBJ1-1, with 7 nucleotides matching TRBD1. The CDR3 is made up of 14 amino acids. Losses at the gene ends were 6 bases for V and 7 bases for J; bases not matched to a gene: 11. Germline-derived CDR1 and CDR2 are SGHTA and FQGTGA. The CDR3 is CASSPTGEGGEAFF. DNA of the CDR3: TGTGCCAGCAGTCCCACAGGGGAAGGGGGTGAAGCTTTCTTT. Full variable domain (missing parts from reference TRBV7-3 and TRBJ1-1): GAGVSQTPSNKVTEKGKYVELRCDPISGHTALYWYRQSLGQGPEFLIYFQGTGAADDSGLPNDRFFAVRPEGSVSTLKIQRTERGDSAVYLCASSPTGEGGEAFFGQGTRLTVV.

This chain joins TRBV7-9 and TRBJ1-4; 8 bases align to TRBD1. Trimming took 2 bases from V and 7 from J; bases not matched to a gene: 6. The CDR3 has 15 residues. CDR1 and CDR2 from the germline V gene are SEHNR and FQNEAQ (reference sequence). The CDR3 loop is CASSLNGQGGEKLFF. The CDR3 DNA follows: TGTGCCAGCAGCTTAAATGGACAGGGAGGTGAAAAACTGTTTTTT.